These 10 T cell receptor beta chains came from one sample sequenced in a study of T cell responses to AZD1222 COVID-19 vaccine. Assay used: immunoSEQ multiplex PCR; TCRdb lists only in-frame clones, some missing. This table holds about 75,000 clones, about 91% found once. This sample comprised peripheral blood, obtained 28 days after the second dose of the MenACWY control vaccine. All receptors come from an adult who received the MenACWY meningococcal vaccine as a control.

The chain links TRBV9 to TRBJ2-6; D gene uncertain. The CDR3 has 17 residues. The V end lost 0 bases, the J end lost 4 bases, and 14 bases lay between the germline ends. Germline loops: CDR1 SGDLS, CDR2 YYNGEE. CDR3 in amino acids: CASSVDRVTQGANVLTF. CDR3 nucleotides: TGTGCCAGCAGCGTAGATCGGGTTACCCAGGGGGCCAACGTCCTGACTTTC.

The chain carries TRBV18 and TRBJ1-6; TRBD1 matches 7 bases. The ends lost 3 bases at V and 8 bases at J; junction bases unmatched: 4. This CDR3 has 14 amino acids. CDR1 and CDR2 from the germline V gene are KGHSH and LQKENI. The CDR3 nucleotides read TGTGCCAGCTCACCGGAGGGGGCTGATTCACCCCTCCACTTT. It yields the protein CASSPEGADSPLHF.

The CDR3 nucleotides read TGTGCCAGCAGCCGGGAGCAAGAACGTGGTGAAAAACTGTTTTTT. Residues: CASSREQERGEKLFF. The chain carries TRBV5-4 and TRBJ1-4; D is uncertain. The CDR3 totals 15 residues. Per germline, CDR1 SGHNT and CDR2 YYREEE (reference sequence). V was pared by 4 bases and J by 7 bases, with 17 bases between.

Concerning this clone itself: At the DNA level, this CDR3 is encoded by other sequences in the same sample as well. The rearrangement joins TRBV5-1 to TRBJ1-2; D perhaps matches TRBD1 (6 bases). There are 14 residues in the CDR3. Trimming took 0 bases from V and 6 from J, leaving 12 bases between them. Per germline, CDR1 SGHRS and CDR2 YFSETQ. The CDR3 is CASSLEGGGDGYTF. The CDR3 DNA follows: TGCGCCAGCAGCTTGGAAGGGGGAGGCGATGGCTACACCTTC.

In nucleotides, the CDR3 is TGTGCCAGTAGCTACCAAGCGGTCGGGGAGCTGTTTTTT. Translation: CASSYQAVGELFF. The chain uses TRBV19 and TRBJ2-2; a weak D match, TRBD2 (5 bases). Germline values: CDR1 LNHDA, CDR2 SQIVND (reference sequence). Trimming cost V 6 bases and J 7 bases, with 12 bases left between them. The CDR3 loop spans 13 amino acids.

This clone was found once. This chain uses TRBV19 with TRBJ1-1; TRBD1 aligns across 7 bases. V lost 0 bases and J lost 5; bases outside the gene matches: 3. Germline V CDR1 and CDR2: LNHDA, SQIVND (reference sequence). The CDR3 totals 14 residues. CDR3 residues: CASSIETGWTEAFF. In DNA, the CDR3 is TGTGCCAGTAGTATAGAGACAGGGTGGACTGAAGCTTTCTTT.

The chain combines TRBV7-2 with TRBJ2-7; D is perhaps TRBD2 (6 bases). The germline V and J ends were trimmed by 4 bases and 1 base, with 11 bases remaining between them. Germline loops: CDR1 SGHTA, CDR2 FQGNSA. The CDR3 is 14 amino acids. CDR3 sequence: CASSSRLESYEQYF. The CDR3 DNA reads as TGTGCCAGCAGCTCCCGACTAGAATCCTACGAGCAGTACTTC. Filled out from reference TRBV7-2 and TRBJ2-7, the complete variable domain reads GAGVSQSPSNKVTEKGKDVELRCDPISGHTALYWYRQSLGQGLEFLIYFQGNSAPDKSGLPSDRFSAERTGGSVSTLTIQRTQQEDSAVYLCASSSRLESYEQYFGPGTRLTVT.

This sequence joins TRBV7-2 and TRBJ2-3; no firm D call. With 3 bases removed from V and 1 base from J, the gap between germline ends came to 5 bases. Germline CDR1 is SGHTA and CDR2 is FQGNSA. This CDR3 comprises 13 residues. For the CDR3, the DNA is TGTGCCAGCAGCTTGCTCGGCACAGATACGCAGTATTTT. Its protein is CASSLLGTDTQYF. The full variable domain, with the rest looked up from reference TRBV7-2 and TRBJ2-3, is GAGVSQSPSNKVTEKGKDVELRCDPISGHTALYWYRQSLGQGLEFLIYFQGNSAPDKSGLPSDRFSAERTGGSVSTLTIQRTQQEDSAVYLCASSLLGTDTQYFGPGTRLTVL.

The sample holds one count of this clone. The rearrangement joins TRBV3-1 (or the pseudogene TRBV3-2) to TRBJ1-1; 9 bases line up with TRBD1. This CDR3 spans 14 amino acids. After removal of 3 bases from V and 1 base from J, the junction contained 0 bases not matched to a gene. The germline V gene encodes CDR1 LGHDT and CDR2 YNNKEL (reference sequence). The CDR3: CASSQGQGNTEAFF. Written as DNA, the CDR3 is TGTGCCAGCAGCCAGGGACAGGGGAACACTGAAGCTTTCTTT.

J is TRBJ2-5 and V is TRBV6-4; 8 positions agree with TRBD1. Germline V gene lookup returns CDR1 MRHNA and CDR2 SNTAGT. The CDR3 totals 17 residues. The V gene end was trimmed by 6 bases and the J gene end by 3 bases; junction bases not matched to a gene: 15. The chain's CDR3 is CASRILSRTGIKETQYF. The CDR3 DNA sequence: TGTGCCAGCAGAATACTTTCCCGGACAGGGATAAAAGAGACCCAGTACTTC.